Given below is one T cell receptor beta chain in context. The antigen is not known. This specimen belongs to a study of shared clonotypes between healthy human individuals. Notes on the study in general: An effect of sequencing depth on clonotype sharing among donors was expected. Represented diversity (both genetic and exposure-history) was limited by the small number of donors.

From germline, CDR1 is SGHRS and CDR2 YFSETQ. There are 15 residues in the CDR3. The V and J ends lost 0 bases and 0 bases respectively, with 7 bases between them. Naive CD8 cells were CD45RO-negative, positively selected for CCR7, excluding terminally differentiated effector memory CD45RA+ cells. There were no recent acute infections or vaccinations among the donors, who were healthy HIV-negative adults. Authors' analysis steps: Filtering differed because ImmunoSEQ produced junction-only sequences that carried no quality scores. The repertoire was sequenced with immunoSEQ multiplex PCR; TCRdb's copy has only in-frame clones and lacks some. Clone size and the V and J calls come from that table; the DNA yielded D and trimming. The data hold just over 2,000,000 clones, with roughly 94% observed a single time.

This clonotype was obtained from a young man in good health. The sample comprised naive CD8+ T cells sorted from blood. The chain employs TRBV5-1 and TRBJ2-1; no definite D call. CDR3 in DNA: TGCGCCAGCAGCTTGGCTCGTAGCTCCTACAATGAGCAGTTCTTC. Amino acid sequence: CASSLARSSYNEQFF.